This T cell receptor (beta chain) was documented in a study of T cells expressing NK-cell markers. Across the study: It was sorted CD3+CD56+NKG2C+, CD3+CD56+NKG2C- and CD3+CD56-NKG2C+ T cells that supplied the TCR beta repertoires.

TCRdb reanalyzed the 5' RACE reads and collapses them to one entry per CDR3 protein, without DNA. This repertoire includes about 160,000 distinct CDR3 sequences. This CDR3 comprises 16 residues. Germline-derived CDR1 and CDR2 are PRHDT and FYEKMQ (reference sequence). Regarding this clonotype: What it binds is unknown.

Overall study results and limits: As a fraction of CD8+ T cells, dominant NKG2C+ clonotypes reached roughly 1.0-7.5% in six donors. A handful of donors likewise had their CD3+CD56-NKG2C+ fraction led by these clonotypes.

Sequenced: blood T cells: a sorted CD56 or NKG2C T cell subset, CD4+ or CD8+ T cells, or bulk PBMC T cells (not recorded which). The V call is TRBV13, the J call TRBJ2-5; without DNA, the TCRdb call of TRBD2 cannot be checked. This TCR was sampled from a man aged 18 to 69 in good health. CDR3 amino acids: CASTYRLAGDQETQYF.